The clone carrying this TCR beta chain was seen only a few times. This specimen belongs to a study of Graves' ophthalmopathy and Graves' hyperthyroidism. RNA transcripts served as template for amplifying TCR beta CDR3 sequences. The library came from an HTBI-primed first-round RT-PCR and a second-round multiplex PCR. MiXCR was run by TCRdb on the multiplex PCR reads, yielding one entry per CDR3 protein. The sample includes around 520,000 distinct CDR3 sequences, less than 40% of them seen just once. This CDR3 contains 13 residues. Trimming stripped 4 bases from V and 13 bases from J, with 16 bases between. Germline CDR1 SGHNT, CDR2 YENEEA.

This chain links TRBV11-3 with TRBJ1-4; D might be TRBD1 (6 bases). The source is an adult man with Graves' hyperthyroidism. The sample taken for sequencing was peripheral blood or thyroid tissue (not recorded which). The CDR3 DNA reads as TGTGCCAGCAGCTACCGGGACATAGGAAGACTGTTTTTT. This sequence encodes CASSYRDIGRLFF.